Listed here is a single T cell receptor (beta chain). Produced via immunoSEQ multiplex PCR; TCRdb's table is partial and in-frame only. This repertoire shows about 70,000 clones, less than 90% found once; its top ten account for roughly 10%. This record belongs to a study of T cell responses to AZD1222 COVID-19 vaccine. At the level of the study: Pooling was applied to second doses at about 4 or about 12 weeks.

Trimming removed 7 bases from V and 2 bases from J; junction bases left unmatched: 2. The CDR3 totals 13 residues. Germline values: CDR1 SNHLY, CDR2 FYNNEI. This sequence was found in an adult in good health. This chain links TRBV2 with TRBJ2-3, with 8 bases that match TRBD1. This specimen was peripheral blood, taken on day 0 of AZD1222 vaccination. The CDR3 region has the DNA TGTGCCAGCACAGGGGGCAACACAGATACGCAGTATTTT. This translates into CASTGGNTDTQYF. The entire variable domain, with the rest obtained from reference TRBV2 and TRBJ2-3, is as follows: EPEVTQTPSHQVTQMGQEVILRCVPISNHLYFYWYRQILGQKVEFLVSFYNNEISEKSEIFDDQFSVERPDGSNFTLKIRSTKLEDSAMYFCASTGGNTDTQYFGPGTRLTVL.